This TCR beta chain came from a study of tumor-infiltrating lymphocytes in primary liver carcinoma. TCR beta cDNA was made from 450 to 500 ng total RNA with a constant-region primer. Slightly modified ARM-PCR served as the procedure for the TCR beta libraries. These libraries came from three rounds of nested multiplex PCR. TRBV1-TRBV30 forward and Cbeta reverse primers drove the first two roughly 10-cycle rounds. MiXCR, applied by TCRdb to the multiplex PCR reads, yields one record per CDR3 protein. Of about 210,000 distinct CDR3 sequences in the sample, 70% to 90% were seen once. DNA and RNA were both co-extracted from approximately 20-30 mg of bulk tissue that had not been sorted. Surgical resection was the treatment these patients received for primary liver carcinoma. Chronic HBV infection was present, with no prior treatment. Every tumor was sampled at five separate regions. The J segment lost 8 bases and the V segment lost 1 base, leaving 11 bases of the junction unmatched. Per germline, CDR1 MNHNS and CDR2 SASEGT. The length of the CDR3 is 16 residues.

The sequence was obtained from a man aged 35-49 years with primary liver carcinoma and hepatitis B virus infection. The source material was tumor tissue from primary liver carcinoma. The J gene is TRBJ2-1, the V gene TRBV6-1; 7 nucleotides agree with TRBD2. CDR3 DNA sequence: TGTGCCAGCAGTGAAGTCCCCATGGCGGGAGTCGATGAGCAGTTCTTC. The encoded protein is CASSEVPMAGVDEQFF.